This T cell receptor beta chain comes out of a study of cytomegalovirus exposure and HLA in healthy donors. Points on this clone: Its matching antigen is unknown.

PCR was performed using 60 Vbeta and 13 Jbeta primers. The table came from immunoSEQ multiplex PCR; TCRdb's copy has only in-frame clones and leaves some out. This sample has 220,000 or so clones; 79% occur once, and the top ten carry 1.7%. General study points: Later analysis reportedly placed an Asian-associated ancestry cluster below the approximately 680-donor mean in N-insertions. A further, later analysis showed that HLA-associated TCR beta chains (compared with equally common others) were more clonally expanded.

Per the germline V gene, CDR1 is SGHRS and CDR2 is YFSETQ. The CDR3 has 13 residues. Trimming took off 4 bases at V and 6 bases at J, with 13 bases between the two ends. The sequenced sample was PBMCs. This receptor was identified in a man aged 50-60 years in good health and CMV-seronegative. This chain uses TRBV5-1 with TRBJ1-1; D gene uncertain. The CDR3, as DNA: TGCGCCAGCAGCAGACGCCAGGAGGCTGAAGCTTTCTTT. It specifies CASSRRQEAEAFF.